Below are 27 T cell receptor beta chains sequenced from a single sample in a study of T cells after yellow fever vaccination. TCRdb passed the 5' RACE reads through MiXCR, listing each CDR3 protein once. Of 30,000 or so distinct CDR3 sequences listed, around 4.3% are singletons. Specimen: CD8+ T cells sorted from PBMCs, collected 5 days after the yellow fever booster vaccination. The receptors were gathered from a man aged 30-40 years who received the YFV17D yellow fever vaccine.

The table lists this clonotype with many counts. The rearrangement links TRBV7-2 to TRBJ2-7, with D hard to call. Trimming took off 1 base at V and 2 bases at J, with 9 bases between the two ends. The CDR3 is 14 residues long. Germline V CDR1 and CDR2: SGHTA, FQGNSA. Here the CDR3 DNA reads TGTGCCAGCAGCTTAGTTGGCGTCCCCTACGAGCAGTACTTC. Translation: CASSLVGVPYEQYF.

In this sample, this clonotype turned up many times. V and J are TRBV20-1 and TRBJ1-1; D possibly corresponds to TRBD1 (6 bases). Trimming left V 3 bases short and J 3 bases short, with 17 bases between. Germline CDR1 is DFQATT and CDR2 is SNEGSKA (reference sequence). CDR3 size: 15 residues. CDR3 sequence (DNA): TGCAGTGCTAGGGATACAGGGATTGGGGACACTGAAGCTTTCTTT. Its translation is CSARDTGIGDTEAFF.

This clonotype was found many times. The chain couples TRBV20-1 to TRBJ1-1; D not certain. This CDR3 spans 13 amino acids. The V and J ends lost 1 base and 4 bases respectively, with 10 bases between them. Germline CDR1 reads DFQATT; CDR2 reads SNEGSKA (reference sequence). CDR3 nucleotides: TGCAGTGCTAGAGCCGGGGTGGGCACTGAAGCTTTCTTT. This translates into CSARAGVGTEAFF.

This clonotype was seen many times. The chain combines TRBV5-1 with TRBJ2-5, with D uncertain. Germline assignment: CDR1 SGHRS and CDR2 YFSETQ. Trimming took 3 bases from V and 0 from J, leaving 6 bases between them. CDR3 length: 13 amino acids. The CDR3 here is CASSSGDQETQYF. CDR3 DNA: TGCGCCAGCAGCTCCGGAGACCAAGAGACCCAGTACTTC. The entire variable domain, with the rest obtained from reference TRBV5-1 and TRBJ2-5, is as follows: KAGVTQTPRYLIKTRGQQVTLSCSPISGHRSVSWYQQTPGQGLQFLFEYFSETQRNKGNFPGRFSGRQFSNSRSEMNVSTLELGDSALYLCASSSGDQETQYFGPGTRLLVL.

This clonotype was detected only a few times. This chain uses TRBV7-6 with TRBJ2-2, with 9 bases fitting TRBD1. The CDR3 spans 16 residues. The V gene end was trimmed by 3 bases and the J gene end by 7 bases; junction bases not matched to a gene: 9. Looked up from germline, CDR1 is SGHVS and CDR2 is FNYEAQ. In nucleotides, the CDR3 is TGTGCCAGCAGCTTCCCACAGGGGGCCGGGGGCGGGGAGCTGTTTTTT. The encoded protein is CASSFPQGAGGGELFF.

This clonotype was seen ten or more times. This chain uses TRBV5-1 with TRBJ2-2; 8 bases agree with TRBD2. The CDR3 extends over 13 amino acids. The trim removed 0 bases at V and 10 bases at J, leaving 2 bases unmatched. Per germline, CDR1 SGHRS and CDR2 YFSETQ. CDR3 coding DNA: TGCGCCAGCAGCTTGGGACTAGCGCTGGAGCTGTTTTTT. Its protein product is CASSLGLALELFF. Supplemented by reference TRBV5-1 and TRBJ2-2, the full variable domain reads KAGVTQTPRYLIKTRGQQVTLSCSPISGHRSVSWYQQTPGQGLQFLFEYFSETQRNKGNFPGRFSGRQFSNSRSEMNVSTLELGDSALYLCASSLGLALELFFGEGSRLTVL.

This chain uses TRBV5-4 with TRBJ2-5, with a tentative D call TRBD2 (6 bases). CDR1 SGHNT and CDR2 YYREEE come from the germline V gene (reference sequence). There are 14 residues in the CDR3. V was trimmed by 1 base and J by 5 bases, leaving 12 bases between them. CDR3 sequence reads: CASSLYQSGETQYF. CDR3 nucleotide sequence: TGTGCCAGCAGCTTGTACCAGAGCGGGGAGACCCAGTACTTC.

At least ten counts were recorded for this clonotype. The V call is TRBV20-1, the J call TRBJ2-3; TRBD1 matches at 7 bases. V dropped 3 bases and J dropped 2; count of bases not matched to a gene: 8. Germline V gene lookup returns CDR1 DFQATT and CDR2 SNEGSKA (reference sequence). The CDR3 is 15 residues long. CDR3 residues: CSASAQGVDTDTQYF. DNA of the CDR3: TGCAGTGCTAGTGCCCAGGGGGTGGACACAGATACGCAGTATTTT.

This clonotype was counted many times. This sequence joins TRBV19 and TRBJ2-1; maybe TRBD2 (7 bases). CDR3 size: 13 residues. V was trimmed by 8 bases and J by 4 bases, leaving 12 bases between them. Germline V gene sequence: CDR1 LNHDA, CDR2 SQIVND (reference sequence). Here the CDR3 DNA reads TGTGCCAGTGGACTAGGGGGATACAATGAGCAGTTCTTC. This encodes CASGLGGYNEQFF.

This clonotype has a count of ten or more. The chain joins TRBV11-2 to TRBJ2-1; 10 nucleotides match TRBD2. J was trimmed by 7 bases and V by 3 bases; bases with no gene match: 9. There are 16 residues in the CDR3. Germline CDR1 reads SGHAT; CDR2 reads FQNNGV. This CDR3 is CASSFPASGSRNEQFF. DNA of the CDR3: TGTGCCAGCAGCTTCCCGGCTAGCGGGAGTAGAAATGAGCAGTTCTTC.

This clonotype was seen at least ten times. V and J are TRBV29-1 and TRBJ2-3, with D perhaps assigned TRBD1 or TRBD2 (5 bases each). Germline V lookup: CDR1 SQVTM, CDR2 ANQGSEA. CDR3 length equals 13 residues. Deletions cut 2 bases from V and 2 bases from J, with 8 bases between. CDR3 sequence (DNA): TGCAGCGTTGAACAGGGAGTCACAGATACGCAGTATTTT. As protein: CSVEQGVTDTQYF.

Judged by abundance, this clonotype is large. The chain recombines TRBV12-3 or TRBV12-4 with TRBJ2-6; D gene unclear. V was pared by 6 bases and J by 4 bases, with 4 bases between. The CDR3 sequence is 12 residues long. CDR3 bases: TGTGCCAGCAGGTTGGGGGCCAACGTCCTGACTTTC. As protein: CASRLGANVLTF.

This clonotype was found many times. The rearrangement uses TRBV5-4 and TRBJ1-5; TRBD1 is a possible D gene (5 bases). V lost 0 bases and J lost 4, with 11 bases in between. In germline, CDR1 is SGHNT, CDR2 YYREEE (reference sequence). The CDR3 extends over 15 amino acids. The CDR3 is CASSLGTEGNQPQHF. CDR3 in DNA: TGTGCCAGCAGCTTGGGGACGGAGGGGAATCAGCCCCAGCATTTT.

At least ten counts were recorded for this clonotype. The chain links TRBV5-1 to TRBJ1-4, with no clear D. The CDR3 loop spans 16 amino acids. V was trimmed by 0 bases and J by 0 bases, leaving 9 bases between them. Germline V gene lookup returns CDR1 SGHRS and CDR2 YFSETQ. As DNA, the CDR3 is TGCGCCAGCAGCTTGGCCCGGGGTGCAACTAATGAAAAACTGTTTTTT. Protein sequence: CASSLARGATNEKLFF. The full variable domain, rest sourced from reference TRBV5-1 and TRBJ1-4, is KAGVTQTPRYLIKTRGQQVTLSCSPISGHRSVSWYQQTPGQGLQFLFEYFSETQRNKGNFPGRFSGRQFSNSRSEMNVSTLELGDSALYLCASSLARGATNEKLFFGSGTQLSVL.

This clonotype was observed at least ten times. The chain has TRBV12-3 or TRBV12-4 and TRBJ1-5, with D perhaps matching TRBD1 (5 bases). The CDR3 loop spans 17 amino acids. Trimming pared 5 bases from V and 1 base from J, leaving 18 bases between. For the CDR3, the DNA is TGTGCCAGCAGTGACCGGGACGGCTTTTGGAGCAATCAGCCCCAGCATTTT. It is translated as CASSDRDGFWSNQPQHF.

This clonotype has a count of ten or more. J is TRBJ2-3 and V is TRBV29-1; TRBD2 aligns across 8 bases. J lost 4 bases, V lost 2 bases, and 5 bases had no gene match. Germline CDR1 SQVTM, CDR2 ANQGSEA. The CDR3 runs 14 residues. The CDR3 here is CSVERRGRPDTQYF. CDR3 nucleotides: TGCAGCGTTGAACGGCGCGGGAGGCCAGATACGCAGTATTTT.

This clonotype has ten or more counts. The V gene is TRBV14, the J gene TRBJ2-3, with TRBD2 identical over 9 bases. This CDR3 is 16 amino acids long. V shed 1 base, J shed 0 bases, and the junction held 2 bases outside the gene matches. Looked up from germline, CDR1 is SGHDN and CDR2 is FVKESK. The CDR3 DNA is TGTGCCAGCAGCCAAGGACTAGCGGCTAGCACAGATACGCAGTATTTT. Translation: CASSQGLAASTDTQYF.

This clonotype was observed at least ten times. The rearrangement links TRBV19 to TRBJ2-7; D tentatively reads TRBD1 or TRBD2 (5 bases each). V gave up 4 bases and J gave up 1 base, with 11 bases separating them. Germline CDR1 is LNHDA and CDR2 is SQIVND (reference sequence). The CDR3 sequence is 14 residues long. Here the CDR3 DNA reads TGTGCCAGTAGTAGCTGGGACGCTTCCTACGAGCAGTACTTC. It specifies CASSSWDASYEQYF.

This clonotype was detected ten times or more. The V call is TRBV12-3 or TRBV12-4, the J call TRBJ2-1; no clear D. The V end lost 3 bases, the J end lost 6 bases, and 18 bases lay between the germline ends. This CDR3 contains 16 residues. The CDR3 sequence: CASSFAPSALGNEQFF. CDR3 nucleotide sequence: TGTGCCAGCAGTTTTGCCCCTTCCGCCCTGGGCAATGAGCAGTTCTTC.

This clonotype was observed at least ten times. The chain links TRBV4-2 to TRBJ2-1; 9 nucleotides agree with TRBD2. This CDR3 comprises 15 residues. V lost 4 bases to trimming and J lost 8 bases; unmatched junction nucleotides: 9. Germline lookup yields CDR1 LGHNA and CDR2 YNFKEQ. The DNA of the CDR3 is TGTGCCAGCAGCCCGCGGCGGGAGGGCCTCTATGAGCAGTTCTTC. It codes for CASSPRREGLYEQFF.

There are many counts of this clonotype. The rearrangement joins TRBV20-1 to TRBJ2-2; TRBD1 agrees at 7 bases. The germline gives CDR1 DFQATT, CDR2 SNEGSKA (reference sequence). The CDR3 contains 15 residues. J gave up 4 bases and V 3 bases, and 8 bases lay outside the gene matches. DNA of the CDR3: TGCAGTGCTAGGGTATGGGGGACAGCCACCGGGGAGCTGTTTTTT. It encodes CSARVWGTATGELFF.

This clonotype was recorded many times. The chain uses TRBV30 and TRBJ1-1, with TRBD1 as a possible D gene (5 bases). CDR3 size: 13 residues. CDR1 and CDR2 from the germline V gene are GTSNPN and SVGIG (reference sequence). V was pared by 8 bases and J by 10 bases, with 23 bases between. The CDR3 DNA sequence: TGTGCCGGAACCGGGGCGCCACCCCTTGGAGCTTTCTTT. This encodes CAGTGAPPLGAFF.

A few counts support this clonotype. In nucleotides, the CDR3 is TGCAGCGTTGAAACCACAGTTTCCTACGAGCAGTACTTC. It is translated as CSVETTVSYEQYF. V usage is TRBV29-1 and J usage is TRBJ2-7; D unclear. Germline V gene lookup returns CDR1 SQVTM and CDR2 ANQGSEA. There are 13 residues in the CDR3. Trimming took 2 bases from V and 1 from J, leaving 9 bases between them.

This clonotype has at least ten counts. In nucleotides, the CDR3 is TGCGCCAGCAGCCAAGACTCAGACACAGATACGCAGTATTTT. It yields the protein CASSQDSDTDTQYF. V usage is TRBV4-3 and J usage is TRBJ2-3, with D unresolved. This CDR3 spans 14 amino acids. Trimming cost V 0 bases and J 2 bases, with 6 bases left between them. Germline lookup yields CDR1 LGHNA and CDR2 YSLEER.

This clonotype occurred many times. CDR3 region: CASSLGGSRDEQFF. The DNA of the CDR3 is TGTGCCAGCAGTTTAGGCGGGAGTAGGGATGAGCAGTTCTTC. The chain couples TRBV27 to TRBJ2-1, with 7 positions matching TRBD2. This CDR3 comprises 14 residues. V dropped 2 bases and J dropped 8; count of bases not matched to a gene: 6. Per the germline V gene, CDR1 is MNHEY and CDR2 is SMNVEV (reference sequence).

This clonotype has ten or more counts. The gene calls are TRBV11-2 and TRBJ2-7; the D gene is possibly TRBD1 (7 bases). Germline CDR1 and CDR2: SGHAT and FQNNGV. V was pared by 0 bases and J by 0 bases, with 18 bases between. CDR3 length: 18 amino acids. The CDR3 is CASSLDVGGTASSYEQYF. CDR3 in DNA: TGTGCCAGCAGCTTAGATGTAGGAGGGACAGCAAGCTCCTACGAGCAGTACTTC.

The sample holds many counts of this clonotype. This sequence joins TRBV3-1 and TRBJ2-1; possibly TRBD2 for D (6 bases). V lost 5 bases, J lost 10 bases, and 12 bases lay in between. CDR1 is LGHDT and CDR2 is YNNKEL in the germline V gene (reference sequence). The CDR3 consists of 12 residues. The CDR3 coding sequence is TGTGCCAGCAGCTCGGGAGAAAGGGAGCAGTTCTTC. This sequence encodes CASSSGEREQFF.